This T cell receptor beta chain was sequenced in a study of response to subunit inactivated influenza vaccine. Study-level results: The study's authors posited that every seasonal influenza vaccination enlists few new T cells.

On this clonotype: Its cognate antigen is unknown.

Trimming at V came to 0 bases and at J to 8 bases, leaving 13 bases not matched to a gene. The germline gives CDR1 SGHTA, CDR2 FQGNSA. The CDR3 is made up of 17 amino acids. TCRdb recomputed calls from the RT-PCR reads with MiXCR, one row per CDR3 protein. The sample includes 700,000 to 800,000 distinct CDR3 sequences, less than 20% of them seen just once. The chain uses TRBV7-2 and TRBJ2-1, with 7 bases that match TRBD2. This specimen was PBMCs from blood, taken approximately 5 days after vaccination. This TCR came from a man aged 45 to 65 who received an inactivated influenza vaccine. CDR3 nucleotides: TGTGCCAGCAGCTTAGCTCTCAGCCTGGGCGGGAGTTATGAGCAGTTCTTC. Its protein product is CASSLALSLGGSYEQFF.